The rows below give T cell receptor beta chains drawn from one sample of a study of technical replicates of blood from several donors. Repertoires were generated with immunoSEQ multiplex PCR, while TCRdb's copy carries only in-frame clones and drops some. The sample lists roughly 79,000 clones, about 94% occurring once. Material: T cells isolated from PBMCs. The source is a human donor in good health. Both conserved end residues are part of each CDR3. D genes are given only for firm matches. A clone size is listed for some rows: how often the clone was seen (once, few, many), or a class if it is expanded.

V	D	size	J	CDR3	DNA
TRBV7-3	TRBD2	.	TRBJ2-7	CASKNKSGLADEQYF	TGTGCCAGTAAAAATAAATCGGGACTAGCGGACGAGCAGTACTTC
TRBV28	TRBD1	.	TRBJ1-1	CATLTGQGIANTEAFF	TGTGCCACCTTGACGGGACAGGGAATAGCGAACACTGAAGCTTTCTTT
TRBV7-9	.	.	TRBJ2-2	CASSLLPGELFF	TGTGCCAGCAGCTTACTTCCCGGGGAGCTGTTTTTT
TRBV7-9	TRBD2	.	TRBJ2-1	CASSSMTSGTYNEQFF	TGTGCCAGCAGCTCTATGACTAGCGGGACCTACAATGAGCAGTTCTTC
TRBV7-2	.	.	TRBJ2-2	CASSGTGIGELFF	TGTGCCAGCAGCGGTACAGGGATCGGGGAGCTGTTTTTT
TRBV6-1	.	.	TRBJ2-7	CASRPFGYEQYF	TGTGCCAGCAGACCTTTCGGCTACGAGCAGTACTTC
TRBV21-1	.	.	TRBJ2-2	CASKIEREEPNSGELFF	TGTGCCAGCAAAATTGAGCGGGAGGAACCTAACTCCGGGGAGCTGTTTTTT
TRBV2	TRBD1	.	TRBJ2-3	CASSLTGGAVDTQYF	TGTGCCAGCAGTTTGACAGGGGGCGCGGTAGATACGCAGTATTTT
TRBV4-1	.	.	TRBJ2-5	CASSQDAEPEQETQYF	TGCGCCAGCAGCCAAGACGCGGAACCGGAACAAGAGACCCAGTACTTC
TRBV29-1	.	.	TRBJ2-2	CSVALTITANTGELFF	TGCAGCGTTGCCCTTACAATAACCGCGAACACCGGGGAGCTGTTTTTT
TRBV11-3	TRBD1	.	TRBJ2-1	CASSPRQGAWNEQFF	TGTGCCAGCAGCCCCCGGCAGGGGGCATGGAATGAGCAGTTCTTC
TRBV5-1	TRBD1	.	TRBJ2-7	CASSLEMGQGPYEQYF	TGCGCCAGCAGCCTGGAAATGGGACAGGGCCCCTACGAGCAGTACTTC
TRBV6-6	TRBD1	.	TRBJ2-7	CASSPRTGSSYEQYF	TGTGCCAGCAGTCCCCGGACAGGGAGCTCCTACGAGCAGTACTTC
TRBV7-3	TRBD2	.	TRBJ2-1	CASSEFSGADVEQFF	TGTGCCAGCAGCGAATTTAGCGGGGCGGACGTTGAGCAGTTCTTC
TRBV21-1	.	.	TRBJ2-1	CASSKGGQGGFSYNEQFF	TGTGCCAGCAGTAAGGGGGGACAGGGCGGATTCTCCTACAATGAGCAGTTCTTC
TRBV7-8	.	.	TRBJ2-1	CASSLASEYNEQFF	TGTGCCAGCAGCTTAGCGAGCGAGTACAATGAGCAGTTCTTC
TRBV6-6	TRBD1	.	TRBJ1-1	CASRTGGLTEAFF	TGTGCCAGCAGGACAGGGGGCCTCACTGAAGCTTTCTTT
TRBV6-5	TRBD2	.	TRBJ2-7	CASSYSKGAGVYEQYF	TGTGCCAGCAGTTACTCGAAAGGTGCGGGAGTCTACGAGCAGTACTTC
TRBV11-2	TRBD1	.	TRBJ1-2	CASRKLGQGLDYGYTF	TGTGCCAGCCGAAAGCTCGGACAGGGCCTCGACTATGGCTACACCTTC
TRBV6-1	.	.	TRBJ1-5	CASSEVLSQPQHF	TGTGCCAGCAGTGAAGTACTTTCTCAGCCCCAGCATTTT
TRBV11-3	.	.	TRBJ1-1	CASSYAPGSNEAFF	TGTGCCAGCAGCTACGCCCCGGGGTCGAATGAAGCTTTCTTT
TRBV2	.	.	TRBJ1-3	CASRYPEGNTIYF	TGTGCCAGCCGCTACCCTGAGGGAAACACCATATATTTT
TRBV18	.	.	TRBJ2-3	CASSQGDTTDTQYF	TGTGCCAGCTCACAAGGGGACACCACAGATACGCAGTATTTT
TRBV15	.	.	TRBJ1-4	CATSRGYSQGSREKLFF	TGTGCCACCAGCAGAGGCTACTCCCAGGGGTCGCGGGAAAAACTGTTTTTT
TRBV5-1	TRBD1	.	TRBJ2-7	CASSSGTGAGEQYF	TGCGCCAGCAGCTCCGGGACAGGGGCGGGTGAGCAGTACTTC
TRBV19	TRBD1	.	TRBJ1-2	CASSTSSGQINYGYTF	TGTGCCAGTAGTACGAGCTCGGGACAGATAAACTATGGCTACACCTTC
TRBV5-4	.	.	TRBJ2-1	CASSPGTSEEQFF	TGTGCCAGCAGCCCGGGGACTTCGGAGGAGCAGTTCTTC
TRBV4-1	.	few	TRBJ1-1	CASSHPTDPGAFF	TGCGCCAGCAGCCACCCGACAGACCCAGGAGCTTTCTTT
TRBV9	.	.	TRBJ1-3	CASSPSSVSGNTIYF	TGTGCCAGCAGCCCTTCTAGCGTATCTGGAAACACCATATATTTT
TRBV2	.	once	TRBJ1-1	CASTQDMNTEAFF	TGTGCCAGCACGCAGGACATGAACACTGAAGCTTTCTTT
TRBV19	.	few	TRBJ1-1	CASTLRGSNTEAFF	TGTGCCAGTACTCTTCGGGGATCGAACACTGAAGCTTTCTTT
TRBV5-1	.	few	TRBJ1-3	CASSDSGNTIYF	TGCGCCAGCTCAGACTCTGGAAACACCATATATTTT
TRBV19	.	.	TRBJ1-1	CASSMGGTEAFF	TGTGCCAGTAGTATGGGGGGGACTGAAGCTTTCTTT
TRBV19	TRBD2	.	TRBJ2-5	CASKSGRARETQYF	TGTGCCAGTAAAAGCGGGAGGGCCAGGGAGACCCAGTACTTC
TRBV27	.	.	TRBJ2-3	CARQAAHTQYF	TGTGCCCGACAAGCGGCTCATACGCAGTATTTT
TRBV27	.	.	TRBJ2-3	CASSLAGFTDTQYF	TGTGCCAGCAGTTTAGCGGGATTCACAGATACGCAGTATTTT
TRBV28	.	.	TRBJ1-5	CASSLVVYQPQHF	TGTGCCAGCAGTTTGGTAGTCTATCAGCCCCAGCATTTT
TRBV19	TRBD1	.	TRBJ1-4	CASRMDREIEKLFF	TGTGCCAGTAGAATGGACAGGGAAATTGAAAAACTGTTTTTT
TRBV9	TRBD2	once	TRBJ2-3	CASSGGWLAGQDTQYF	TGTGCCAGCAGCGGGGGGTGGCTAGCGGGACAAGATACGCAGTATTTT
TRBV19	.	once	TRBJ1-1	CASSISREVGPEAFF	TGTGCCAGTAGTATCAGCAGGGAAGTTGGACCTGAAGCTTTCTTT
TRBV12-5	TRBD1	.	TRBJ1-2	CASAPLRQGAGYGYTF	TGTGCTAGTGCTCCTCTTCGACAGGGGGCCGGCTATGGCTACACCTTC
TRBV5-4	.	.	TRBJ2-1	CASSLVAGFNEQFF	TGTGCCAGCAGCTTGGTGGCGGGATTCAATGAGCAGTTCTTC
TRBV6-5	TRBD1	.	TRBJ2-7	CASSSLGTGIFYEQYF	TGTGCCAGCAGTTCCTTGGGGACAGGGATTTTCTACGAGCAGTACTTC
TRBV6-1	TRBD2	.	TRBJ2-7	CASLVERGAYEQYF	TGTGCCAGCTTAGTGGAGCGGGGGGCCTACGAGCAGTACTTC
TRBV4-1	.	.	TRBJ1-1	CASSQGLGANTEAFF	TGCGCCAGCAGCCAAGGCTTGGGGGCTAACACTGAAGCTTTCTTT
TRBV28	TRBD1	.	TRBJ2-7	CASSLGQAPYEQYF	TGTGCCAGCAGTTTAGGACAGGCCCCCTACGAGCAGTACTTC
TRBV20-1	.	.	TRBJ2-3	CSGRGTDTQYF	TGCAGTGGGAGGGGCACAGATACGCAGTATTTT
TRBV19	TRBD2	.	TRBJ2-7	CASSLRTRVSEEQYF	TGTGCCAGTAGTCTCCGGACTAGGGTCTCGGAAGAGCAGTACTTC
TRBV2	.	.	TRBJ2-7	CASIRGGDEQYF	TGTGCCAGCATCAGGGGCGGCGACGAGCAGTACTTC
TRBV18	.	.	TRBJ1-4	CASSPPYREKLFF	TGTGCCAGCTCACCACCGTATCGGGAAAAACTGTTTTTT
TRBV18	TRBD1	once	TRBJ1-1	CASSPFTGQLLNTEAFF	TGTGCCAGCTCACCATTTACGGGACAGCTCTTAAACACTGAAGCTTTCTTT
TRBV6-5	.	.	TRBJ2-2	CASSRSGGVGELFF	TGTGCCAGCAGTCGGAGTGGAGGTGTCGGGGAGCTGTTTTTT
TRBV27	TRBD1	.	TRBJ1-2	CASSLGGTAQYTF	TGTGCCAGCAGTTTAGGCGGGACAGCTCAATACACCTTC
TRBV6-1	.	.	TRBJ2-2	CASKMTGNTGELFF	TGTGCCAGCAAGATGACAGGGAACACCGGGGAGCTGTTTTTT
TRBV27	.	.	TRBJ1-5	CASSLGGQGGQPQHF	TGTGCCAGCAGTTTAGGAGGGCAGGGTGGGCAGCCCCAGCATTTT
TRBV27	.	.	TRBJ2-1	CASSLSSRREQFF	TGTGCCAGCAGTTTATCGAGCCGGAGGGAGCAGTTCTTC
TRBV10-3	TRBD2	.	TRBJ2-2	CAIRGGKSGELFF	TGTGCCATACGGGGAGGGAAAAGCGGGGAGCTGTTTTTT